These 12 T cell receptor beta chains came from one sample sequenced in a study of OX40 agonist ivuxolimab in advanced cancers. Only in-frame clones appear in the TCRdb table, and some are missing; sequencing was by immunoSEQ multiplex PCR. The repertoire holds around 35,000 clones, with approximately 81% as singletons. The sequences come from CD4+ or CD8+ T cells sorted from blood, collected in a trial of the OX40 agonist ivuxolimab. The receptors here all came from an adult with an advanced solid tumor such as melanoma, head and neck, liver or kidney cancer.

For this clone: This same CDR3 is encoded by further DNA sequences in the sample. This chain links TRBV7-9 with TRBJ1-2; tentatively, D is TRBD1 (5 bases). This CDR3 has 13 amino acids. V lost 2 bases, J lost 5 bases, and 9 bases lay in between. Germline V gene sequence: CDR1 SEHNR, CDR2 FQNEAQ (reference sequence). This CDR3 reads CASSLQGTYGYTF. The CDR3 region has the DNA TGTGCCAGCAGCTTACAGGGAACTTATGGCTACACCTTC.

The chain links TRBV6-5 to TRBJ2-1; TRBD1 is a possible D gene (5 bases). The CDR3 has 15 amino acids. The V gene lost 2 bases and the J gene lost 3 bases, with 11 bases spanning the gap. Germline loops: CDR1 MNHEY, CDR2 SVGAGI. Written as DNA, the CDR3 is TGTGCCAGCAGTTACGACAGAGTGCTCTACAATGAGCAGTTCTTC. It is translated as CASSYDRVLYNEQFF.

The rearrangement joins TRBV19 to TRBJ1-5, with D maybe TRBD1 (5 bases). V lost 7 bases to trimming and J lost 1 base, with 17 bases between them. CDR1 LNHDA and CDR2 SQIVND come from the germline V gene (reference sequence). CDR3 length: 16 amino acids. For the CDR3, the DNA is TGTGCCAGTATCCCTCCGGGGACCCCAAGCAATCAGCCCCAGCATTTT. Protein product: CASIPPGTPSNQPQHF.

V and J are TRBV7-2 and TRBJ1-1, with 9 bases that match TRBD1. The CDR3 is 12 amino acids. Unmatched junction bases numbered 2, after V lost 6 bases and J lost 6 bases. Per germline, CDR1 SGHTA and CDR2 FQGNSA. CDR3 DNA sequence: TGTGCCAGCAGTCGACAGGGGGCTGAAGCTTTCTTT. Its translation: CASSRQGAEAFF.

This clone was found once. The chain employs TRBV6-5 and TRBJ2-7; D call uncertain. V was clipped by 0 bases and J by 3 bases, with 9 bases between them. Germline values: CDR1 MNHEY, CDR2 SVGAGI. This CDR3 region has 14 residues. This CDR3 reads CASSYSGRHYEQYF. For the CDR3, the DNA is TGTGCCAGCAGTTACTCGGGTCGCCACTACGAGCAGTACTTC.

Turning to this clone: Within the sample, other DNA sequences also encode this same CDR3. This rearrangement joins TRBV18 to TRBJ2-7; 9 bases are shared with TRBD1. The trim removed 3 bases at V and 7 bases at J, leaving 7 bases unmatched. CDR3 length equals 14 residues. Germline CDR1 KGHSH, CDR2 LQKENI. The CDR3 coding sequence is TGTGCCAGCTCACCGGGACAGGGCGCGAGAGAGCAGTACTTC. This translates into CASSPGQGAREQYF.

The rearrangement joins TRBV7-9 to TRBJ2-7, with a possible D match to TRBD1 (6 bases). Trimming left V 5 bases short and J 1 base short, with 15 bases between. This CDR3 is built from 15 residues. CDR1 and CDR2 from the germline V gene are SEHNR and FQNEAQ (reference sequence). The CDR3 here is CASSRPTQGSYEQYF. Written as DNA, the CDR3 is TGTGCCAGCAGCCGACCGACCCAGGGGTCCTACGAGCAGTACTTC. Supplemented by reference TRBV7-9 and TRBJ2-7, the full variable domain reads DTGVSQNPRHKITKRGQNVTFRCDPISEHNRLYWYRQTLGQGPEFLTYFQNEAQLEKSRLLSDRFSAERPKGSFSTLEIQRTEQGDSAMYLCASSRPTQGSYEQYFGPGTRLTVT.

The CDR3 loop reads CASSPPRTGQEETQYF. For the CDR3, the DNA is TGTGCCAGCTCACCGCCCCGGACAGGGCAGGAAGAGACCCAGTACTTC. The chain is built from TRBV18 and TRBJ2-5; the match to TRBD1 covers 8 bases. CDR3 length equals 16 residues. With 3 bases clipped from V and 3 bases from J, the junction kept 9 bases outside the gene matches. Germline values: CDR1 KGHSH, CDR2 LQKENI.

The CDR3 loop reads CASSSSGRETQYF. The CDR3 coding sequence is TGTGCCAGTAGTTCTAGCGGGAGAGAGACCCAGTACTTC. This rearrangement joins TRBV19 to TRBJ2-5, with 10 bases aligning to TRBD2. Trimming took 5 bases from V and 4 from J; bases not matched to a gene: 1. CDR1 and CDR2 from the germline V gene are LNHDA and SQIVND (reference sequence). The CDR3 is 13 amino acids.

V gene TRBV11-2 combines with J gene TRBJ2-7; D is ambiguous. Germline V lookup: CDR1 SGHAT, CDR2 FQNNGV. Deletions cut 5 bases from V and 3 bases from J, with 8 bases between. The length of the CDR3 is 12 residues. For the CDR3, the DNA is TGTGCCAGCAGCCTGGGTGACTACGAGCAGTACTTC. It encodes CASSLGDYEQYF.

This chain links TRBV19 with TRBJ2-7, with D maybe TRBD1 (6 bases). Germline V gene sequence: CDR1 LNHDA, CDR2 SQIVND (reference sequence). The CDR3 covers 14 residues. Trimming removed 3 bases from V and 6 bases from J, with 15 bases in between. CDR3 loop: CASSMQTLGGEQYF. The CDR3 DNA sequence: TGTGCCAGTAGTATGCAGACCCTAGGGGGCGAGCAGTACTTC.

CDR3 in amino acids: CASSLFLMGKLFF. CDR3 in DNA: TGTGCCAGCAGCTTATTTTTAATGGGTAAATTGTTTTTT. J is TRBJ1-4 and V is TRBV13; the D is unclear. Per germline, CDR1 PRHDT and CDR2 FYEKMQ (reference sequence). The V and J ends lost 2 bases and 15 bases respectively, with 16 bases between them. The CDR3 totals 13 residues.